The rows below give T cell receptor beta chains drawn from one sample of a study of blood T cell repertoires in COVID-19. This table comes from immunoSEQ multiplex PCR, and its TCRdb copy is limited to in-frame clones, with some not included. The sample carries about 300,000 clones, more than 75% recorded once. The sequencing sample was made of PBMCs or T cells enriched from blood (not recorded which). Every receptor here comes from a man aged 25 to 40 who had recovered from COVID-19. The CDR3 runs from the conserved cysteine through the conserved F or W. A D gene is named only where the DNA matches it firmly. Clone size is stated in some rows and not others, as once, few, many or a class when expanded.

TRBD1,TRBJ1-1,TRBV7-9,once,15,TGTGCCAGCAGTTACAGACAGGGGGCGGCTCCCGAAGCTTTCTTT,CASSYRQGAAPEAFF
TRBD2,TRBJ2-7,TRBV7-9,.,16,TGTGCCAGCAGACAGACTAGCGGGGCTCTATCCTACGAGCAGTACTTC,CASRQTSGALSYEQYF
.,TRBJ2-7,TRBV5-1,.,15,TGCGCCAGCAGCTTGGGGACGGGGAGCTCCTACGAGCAGTACTTC,CASSLGTGSSYEQYF
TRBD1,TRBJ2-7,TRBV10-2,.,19,TGCGCCAGCAGTGAGTTGAAGGGACAGGGGAACCTTCCCTCCTACGAGCAGTACTTC,CASSELKGQGNLPSYEQYF
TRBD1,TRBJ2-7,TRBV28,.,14,TGTGCCAGCTCACCTTACAGGGGCTCCTACGAGCAGTACTTT,CASSPYRGSYEQYF
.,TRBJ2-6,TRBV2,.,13,TGTGCCAGCGGAGGCTCTGGGGCCAACGTCCTGACTTTC,CASGGSGANVLTF
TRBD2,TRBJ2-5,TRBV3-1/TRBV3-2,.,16,TGTGCCAGCAGCCAAGGGCCTAGCGGGGGGCAAGAGACCCAGTACTTC,CASSQGPSGGQETQYF
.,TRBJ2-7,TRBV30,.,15,TGTGCCTGGTGGAGGCCGGGCGGGATATCCGACGAGCAGTACTTC,CAWWRPGGISDEQYF
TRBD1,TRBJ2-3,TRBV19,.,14,TGTGCCAGTAGTGTCCAGGGGGCGGGAGATACGCAGTATTTT,CASSVQGAGDTQYF
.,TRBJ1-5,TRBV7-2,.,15,TGTGCCAGCAGCTTAACGGGGGGCGCAGGACAGCCCCAGCATTTT,CASSLTGGAGQPQHF
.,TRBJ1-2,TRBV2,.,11,TGTGCCAGCAGTGAAGCGCCGGGGGAGACCTTC,CASSEAPGETF
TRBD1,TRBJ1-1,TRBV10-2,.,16,TGCGCCAGCAGTGAGGTTTTAGGGCAGGGGGGCGCCGAAGCTTTCTTT,CASSEVLGQGGAEAFF
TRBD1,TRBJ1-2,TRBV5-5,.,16,TGTGCCAGCAGCTTGGCCCCGAGACAGGGGAACTATGGCTACACCTTC,CASSLAPRQGNYGYTF
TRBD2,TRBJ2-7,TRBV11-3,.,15,TGTGCCAGCAGCGGTGGGACTAGCGGGAGCTACGAGCAGTACTTC,CASSGGTSGSYEQYF
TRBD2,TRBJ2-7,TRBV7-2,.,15,TGTGCCAGCAGCCCCGGGAGGGCCCTGAATTACGAGCAGTACTTC,CASSPGRALNYEQYF
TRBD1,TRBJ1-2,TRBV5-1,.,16,TGCGCCAGCAGCTTGTGGCAGGGGGCTTCTCCTTATGGCTACACCTTC,CASSLWQGASPYGYTF
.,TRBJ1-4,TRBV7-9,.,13,TGTGCCAGCAGTGTGACGGGTAATGAAAAACTGTTTTTT,CASSVTGNEKLFF
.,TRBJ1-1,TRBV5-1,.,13,TGCGCCAGCAGCTTCGTGGGAGGGCCTGAAGCTTTCTTT,CASSFVGGPEAFF
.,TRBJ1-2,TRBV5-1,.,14,TGCGCCAGCAGCTCTAGACAGGAGACTGGTGGCTACACCTTC,CASSSRQETGGYTF